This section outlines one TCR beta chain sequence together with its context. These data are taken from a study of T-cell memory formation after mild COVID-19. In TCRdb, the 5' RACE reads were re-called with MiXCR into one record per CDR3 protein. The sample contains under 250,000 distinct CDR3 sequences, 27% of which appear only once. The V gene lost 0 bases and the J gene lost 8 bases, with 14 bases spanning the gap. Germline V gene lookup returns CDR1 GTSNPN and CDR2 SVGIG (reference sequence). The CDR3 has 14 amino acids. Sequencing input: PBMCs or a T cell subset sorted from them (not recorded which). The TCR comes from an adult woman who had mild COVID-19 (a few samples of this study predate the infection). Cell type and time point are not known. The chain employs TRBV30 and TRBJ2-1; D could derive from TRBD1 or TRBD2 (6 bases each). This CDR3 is CAWSVGGLVDEQFF. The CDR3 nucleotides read TGTGCCTGGAGTGTTGGGGGGCTAGTCGATGAGCAGTTCTTC.